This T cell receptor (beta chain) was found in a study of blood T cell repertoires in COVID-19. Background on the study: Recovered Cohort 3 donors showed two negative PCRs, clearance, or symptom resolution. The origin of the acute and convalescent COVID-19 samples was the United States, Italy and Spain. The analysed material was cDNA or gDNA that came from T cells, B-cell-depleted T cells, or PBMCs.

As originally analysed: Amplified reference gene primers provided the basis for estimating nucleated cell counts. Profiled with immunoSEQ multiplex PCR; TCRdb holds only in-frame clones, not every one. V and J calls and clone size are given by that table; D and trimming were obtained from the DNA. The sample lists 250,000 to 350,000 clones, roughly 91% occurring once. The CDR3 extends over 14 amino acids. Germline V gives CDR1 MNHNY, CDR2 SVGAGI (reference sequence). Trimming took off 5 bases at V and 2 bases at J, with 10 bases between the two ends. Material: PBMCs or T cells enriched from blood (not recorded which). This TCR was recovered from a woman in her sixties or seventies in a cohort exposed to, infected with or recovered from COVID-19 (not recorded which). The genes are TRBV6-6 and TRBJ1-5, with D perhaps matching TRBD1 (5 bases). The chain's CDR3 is CASSGGGGNQPQHF. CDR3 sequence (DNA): TGTGCCAGCAGTGGCGGGGGGGGCAATCAGCCCCAGCATTTT.